Sequencing of this T cell receptor beta chain was carried out in a study of early T cells in non-severe SARS-CoV-2 infection (dated by TCRdb to the early 2020s). Study-level background: Bulk RNA from unsorted whole blood was used for TCR sequencing, so alpha and beta chains could not be paired. On the study overall, not on this receptor specifically: Matching against VDJdb was skewed toward anti-spike CD8 responses, likely underestimated virus-specific expansions, and missed private and CD4 specificities.

The receptor library was made with 5' RACE. Sequencing was performed on a NextSeq 500. In the TCR library protocol, unique molecular identifiers were attached to individual cDNA molecules to correct for PCR bias and sequencing error. TCR alpha and beta chains were both sequenced, and the abundances of alpha and beta sequences in each sample were closely correlated with each other. The source study handled its data this way. Decombinator V4 was used to perform V gene, J gene and CDR3 annotation of TCR sequences. Expanded TCRs were defined as changing significantly between any two time points under a Poisson model with p below 0.0001. Abundances of TCRs were expressed as counts per million after normalisation to the total number of TCRs sequenced in each sample. TRAV1-2 paired with TRAJ12, TRAJ20 or TRAJ33 defined MAIT TCRs, while TRAV10 paired with TRAJ18 defined iNKT TCRs. VDJdb, accessed on 1 November 2021, was searched for TCRs annotated for CMV, EBV and SARS-CoV-2, and TCRs annotated for more than one antigen were excluded. Clones were called with MiXCR by TCRdb after fastp trimmed the public reads at Q25, and only in-frame beta chains were retained. Every CDR3 protein is listed once, alongside the most common genes and DNA of its rows. Here the V and J calls rest on TCRdb's processing, not on the authors' analysis. In all, the sample holds roughly 52,000 distinct CDR3 sequences, and roughly 6% of those were seen once. Clones ranked in the top ten supply about 2.6% of the sample.

This was a case-control study nested in a cohort of healthcare workers in London, UK, who had nasopharyngeal swab PCR tests and blood samples taken every week. Between 23 and 31 March 2020, the week of the UK lockdown, healthcare workers were enrolled and then followed up weekly for as long as 16 weeks. Looking up the germline V gene (reference sequence) yields CDR1 SGHNT and CDR2 YYREEE. Measured from the cysteine to the phenylalanine, the CDR3 is 15 residues long. The only DNA kept is the CDR3, 45 bases in frame from the first base. V is cut by 0 bases and J by 2 bases, and the space between the germline ends is 11 bases. This clonotype appeared many times. This receptor's antigen is unknown. There are no base qualities to consult, and no much larger clone falls within one base.

The sequencing here drew on whole blood, taken at baseline. The chain employs TRBV5-4 and TRBJ2-5; TRBD2 might be the D gene, on 7 matching bases. The origin of this receptor is an adult who was a healthcare worker with PCR-confirmed SARS-CoV-2 infection or an uninfected control (not recorded which). The bases are TGTGCCAGCAGCTTGGACCGGGGGGCTCAAGAGACCCAGTACTTC. It translates to CASSLDRGAQETQYF. The entire variable domain, with the stretches around the CDR3 drawn from the reference TRBV5-4 and TRBJ2-5 proteins, is ETGVTQSPTHLIKTRGQQVTLRCSSQSGHNTVSWYQQALGQGPQFIFQYYREEENGRGNFPPRFSGLQFPNYSSELNVNALELDDSALYLCASSLDRGAQETQYFGPGTRLLVL.